A single sample is the source of the 26 T cell receptor beta chains below, sequenced in a study of cytomegalovirus exposure and HLA in healthy donors. 60 Vbeta and 13 Jbeta primers were used in PCR. Produced via immunoSEQ multiplex PCR; TCRdb's table is partial and in-frame only. The sample contains approximately 180,000 clones, 81% of which appear only once. The sample taken for sequencing was PBMCs. The receptors were sampled from a man between 18 and 29 years old in good health and CMV-seronegative.

The chain combines TRBV6-4 with TRBJ2-1; 8 nucleotides agree with TRBD2. V lost 4 bases and J lost 9; bases outside the gene matches: 2. Germline V CDR1 and CDR2: MRHNA, SNTAGT. This CDR3 spans 12 amino acids. The CDR3: CASSGSGAEQFF. Written as DNA, the CDR3 is TGTGCCAGCAGTGGTAGCGGGGCTGAGCAGTTCTTC.

The chain combines TRBV19 with TRBJ2-3, with 7 bases lining up with TRBD2. The CDR3 covers 14 residues. CDR1 is LNHDA and CDR2 is SQIVND in the germline V gene (reference sequence). Losses at the gene ends were 0 bases for V and 5 bases for J; bases not matched to a gene: 2. CDR3 in DNA: TGTGCCAGTAGTATAGATTCGGGAGGAGATACGCAGTATTTT. Translation: CASSIDSGGDTQYF.

The chain links TRBV27 to TRBJ1-3, with 7 bases aligning to TRBD1. There are 14 residues in the CDR3. The J segment lost 8 bases and the V segment lost 6 bases, leaving 10 bases of the junction unmatched. In germline, CDR1 is MNHEY, CDR2 SMNVEV (reference sequence). This CDR3 reads CASSPTGKADTIYF. The CDR3 coding sequence is TGTGCCAGCAGCCCGACAGGGAAGGCGGACACCATATATTTT.

CDR3 sequence reads: CASSFGTSGAYEQYF. The CDR3, as DNA: TGTGCCAGCTCCTTCGGGACTAGCGGCGCCTACGAGCAGTACTTC. This rearrangement joins TRBV18 to TRBJ2-7; 11 bases are a match to TRBD2. Trimming cost V 6 bases and J 2 bases; bases outside gene matches: 6. CDR3 length: 15 amino acids. The germline V gene has CDR1 KGHSH and CDR2 LQKENI. Full variable domain (missing parts from reference TRBV18 and TRBJ2-7): NAGVMQNPRHLVRRRGQEARLRCSPMKGHSHVYWYRQLPEEGLKFMVYLQKENIIDESGMPKERFSAEFPKEGPSILRIQQVVRGDSAAYFCASSFGTSGAYEQYFGPGTRLTVT.

This chain links TRBV6-1 with TRBJ2-1, with TRBD2 identical over 16 bases. The germline V gene encodes CDR1 MNHNS and CDR2 SASEGT. V trimming: 7 bases; J trimming: 8 bases; junction bases outside the gene matches: 2. CDR3 length equals 14 residues. DNA for the CDR3: TGTGCCAGCACCGGGACTAGCGGGGGGGATGAGCAGTTCTTC. Translated, it gives CASTGTSGGDEQFF.

CDR3 in amino acids: CASSPRRAGAEAFF. DNA for the CDR3: TGTGCCAGCAGCCCCCGTAGGGCAGGGGCTGAAGCTTTCTTT. This chain joins TRBV7-9 and TRBJ1-1; D possibly corresponds to TRBD1 (6 bases). This CDR3 comprises 14 residues. Trimming cost V 5 bases and J 6 bases, with 16 bases left between them. CDR1 and CDR2 from the germline V gene are SEHNR and FQNEAQ (reference sequence).

V usage is TRBV11-3 and J usage is TRBJ2-1; maybe TRBD1 (5 bases). Trimming stripped 1 base from V and 5 bases from J, with 9 bases between. The CDR3 is 14 amino acids. The V gene's germline CDR1 is SGHNT and CDR2 YENEEA. CDR3 nucleotide sequence: TGTGCCAGCAGCTTAGGGACACGAGACAATGAGCAGTTCTTC. Amino acids: CASSLGTRDNEQFF.

The gene calls are TRBV6-5 and TRBJ2-5; 8 positions agree with TRBD2. Germline CDR1 is MNHEY and CDR2 is SVGAGI. V gave up 10 bases and J gave up 4 bases; unmatched junction bases: 8. There are 13 residues in the CDR3. CDR3 DNA: TGTGCCACCAGCGGGAGCCAGGTAGAGACCCAGTACTTC. As protein: CATSGSQVETQYF.

The rearrangement joins TRBV2 to TRBJ2-7; 8 positions match TRBD2. The germline V gene has CDR1 SNHLY and CDR2 FYNNEI. V shed 5 bases and J 6 bases; nucleotides not matched to a gene: 9. CDR3 length: 14 residues. The CDR3 is CASSPTREVPEQYF. CDR3 nucleotide sequence: TGTGCCAGCAGTCCTACGCGGGAGGTCCCCGAGCAGTACTTC.

CDR3 bases: TGCGCCAGCAGCTTACCCAGGACTAGCGGGAGCTCCTACGAGCAGTACTTC. Protein sequence: CASSLPRTSGSSYEQYF. The J gene is TRBJ2-7, the V gene TRBV5-1, with 13 bases that match TRBD2. Germline assignment: CDR1 SGHRS and CDR2 YFSETQ. The CDR3 consists of 17 residues. The V and J ends lost 2 bases and 0 bases, in that order; junction bases with no gene match: 5.

The chain recombines TRBV7-9 with TRBJ1-1, with unresolved D. V was shortened by 4 bases and J by 0 bases, with 9 bases between the two germline ends. The germline V gene encodes CDR1 SEHNR and CDR2 FQNEAQ (reference sequence). The CDR3 extends over 14 amino acids. The CDR3 is CASSSASVNTEAFF. CDR3 nucleotides: TGTGCCAGCAGCTCAGCCAGCGTGAACACTGAAGCTTTCTTT.

This clone was observed a handful of times. The chain links TRBV5-6 to TRBJ1-1; perhaps TRBD1 as D (6 bases). The CDR3 runs 15 residues. Trimming pared 1 base from V and 8 bases from J, leaving 18 bases between. Germline V lookup: CDR1 SGHDT, CDR2 YYEEEE. This chain's CDR3 is CASSLPGAPRLEAFF. The CDR3 coding sequence is TGTGCCAGCAGCTTGCCAGGGGCGCCTAGACTCGAAGCTTTCTTT.

V is TRBV5-4 and J is TRBJ2-3, with 7 bases matching TRBD1. The germline V gene encodes CDR1 SGHNT and CDR2 YYREEE (reference sequence). With 1 base clipped from V and 5 bases from J, the junction kept 4 bases outside the gene matches. CDR3 length: 14 amino acids. The CDR3: CASSLRQGQDTQYF. In DNA, the CDR3 is TGTGCCAGCAGCTTGAGACAGGGACAAGATACGCAGTATTTT. Supplemented by reference TRBV5-4 and TRBJ2-3, the full variable domain reads ETGVTQSPTHLIKTRGQQVTLRCSSQSGHNTVSWYQQALGQGPQFIFQYYREEENGRGNFPPRFSGLQFPNYSSELNVNALELDDSALYLCASSLRQGQDTQYFGPGTRLTVL.

This clone showed up just a few times. The chain has TRBV7-2 and TRBJ1-2, with a tentative D call TRBD1 (6 bases). Trimming cost V 5 bases and J 0 bases, with 13 bases left between them. This CDR3 comprises 15 residues. Germline lookup yields CDR1 SGHTA and CDR2 FQGNSA. Here the CDR3 reads CASSKTGIANYGYTF. The DNA for the CDR3 is TGTGCCAGCAGCAAGACAGGAATAGCTAACTATGGCTACACCTTC.

The chain couples TRBV4-1 to TRBJ2-3, with 11 nucleotides matching TRBD1. V trimming: 3 bases; J trimming: 1 base; junction bases outside the gene matches: 3. The CDR3 spans 16 residues. Per the germline V gene, CDR1 is MGHRA and CDR2 is YSYEKL. The CDR3 sequence is CASSHPGQGGTDTQYF. The CDR3 region has the DNA TGCGCCAGCAGCCACCCGGGACAGGGGGGCACAGATACGCAGTATTTT.

The CDR3 DNA reads TGTGCCAGCAGCGTAGCTAATATCGGAGGCGGGGGACTCACAGATACGCAGTATTTT. Its translation is CASSVANIGGGGLTDTQYF. The chain joins TRBV9 to TRBJ2-3, with TRBD2 matching over 7 bases. The CDR3 totals 19 residues. Germline assignment: CDR1 SGDLS and CDR2 YYNGEE. J was trimmed by 2 bases and V by 0 bases; bases with no gene match: 15. Complete variable domain (other parts from reference TRBV9 and TRBJ2-3): DSGVTQTPKHLITATGQRVTLRCSPRSGDLSVYWYQQSLDQGLQFLIQYYNGEERAKGNILERFSAQQFPDLHSELNLSSLELGDSALYFCASSVANIGGGGLTDTQYFGPGTRLTVL.

The chain uses TRBV28 and TRBJ2-1, with 8 bases that match TRBD2. Germline V gene data show CDR1 as MDHEN and CDR2 as SYDVKM. CDR3 size: 15 residues. V shed 2 bases, J shed 8 bases, and the junction held 8 bases outside the gene matches. The CDR3 coding sequence is TGTGCCAGCAGTTTAGACGGGAGGGGTTGGGATGAGCAGTTCTTC. Translated: CASSLDGRGWDEQFF.

The V and J genes are TRBV7-9 and TRBJ2-5; 8 bases agree with TRBD1. V gave up 1 base and J gave up 4 bases; unmatched junction bases: 8. Germline V gene sequence: CDR1 SEHNR, CDR2 FQNEAQ (reference sequence). The CDR3 extends over 16 amino acids. DNA of the CDR3: TGTGCCAGCAGCTTAGTTGACAGGGGTTTGTTAGAGACCCAGTACTTC. Protein sequence: CASSLVDRGLLETQYF.

The V gene is TRBV10-3, the J gene TRBJ2-2; D perhaps matches TRBD2 (6 bases). Trimming shortened V by 0 bases and J by 6 bases, and 14 bases separated the two germline ends. CDR1 is ENHRY, CDR2 SYGVKD, per germline. This CDR3 region has 16 residues. The CDR3 here is CAISESELTSSGELFF. The CDR3 coding sequence is TGTGCCATCAGTGAGTCGGAGTTGACTAGTTCCGGGGAGCTGTTTTTT.

The V gene is TRBV5-1, the J gene TRBJ2-3; D is unresolved. Trimming shortened V by 2 bases and J by 3 bases, and 13 bases separated the two germline ends. Germline V gene lookup returns CDR1 SGHRS and CDR2 YFSETQ. The CDR3 consists of 15 residues. The CDR3 DNA is TGCGCCAGCAGCTTATACCCCGACGGGACAGATACGCAGTATTTT. Its translation is CASSLYPDGTDTQYF.

The chain couples TRBV30 to TRBJ2-5, with 8 positions matching TRBD1. Trimming took 2 bases from V and 5 from J; bases not matched to a gene: 10. The CDR3 sequence is 15 residues long. In germline, CDR1 is GTSNPN, CDR2 SVGIG (reference sequence). The CDR3, as DNA: TGTGCCTGGAGTCAGGGGGCCCACGAAGGGGAGACCCAGTACTTC. Its translation: CAWSQGAHEGETQYF. The full variable domain, in which reference TRBV30 and TRBJ2-5 provide the parts outside the CDR3, is SQTIHQWPATLVQPVGSPLSLECTVEGTSNPNLYWYRQAAGRGLQLLFYSVGIGQISSEVPQNLSASRPQDRQFILSSKKLLLSDSGFYLCAWSQGAHEGETQYFGPGTRLLVL.

This chain joins TRBV9 and TRBJ1-3; TRBD1 is a possible D gene (5 bases). Germline V gives CDR1 SGDLS, CDR2 YYNGEE. This CDR3 is built from 17 residues. With 0 bases removed from V and 2 bases from J, the gap between germline ends came to 15 bases. CDR3: CASSVAEQASTGNTIYF. In DNA form, the CDR3 reads TGTGCCAGCAGCGTAGCAGAACAGGCCTCTACTGGAAACACCATATATTTT.

This chain connects TRBV6-6 to TRBJ1-2; 12 bases fit TRBD1. Germline V gene sequence: CDR1 MNHNY, CDR2 SVGAGI (reference sequence). There are 13 residues in the CDR3. V shed 6 bases and J 8 bases; nucleotides not matched to a gene: 4. The CDR3 loop is CASSRDRGQGYTF. CDR3 in DNA: TGTGCCAGCAGCCGGGACAGGGGGCAAGGCTACACCTTC.

The rearrangement joins TRBV5-4 to TRBJ2-7; no clear D gene. CDR1 is SGHNT, CDR2 YYREEE, per germline (reference sequence). V was clipped by 0 bases and J by 3 bases, with 7 bases between them. The CDR3 is made up of 13 amino acids. CDR3 nucleotides: TGTGCCAGCAGCTTGGGTCCAGACTACGAGCAGTACTTC. Residues: CASSLGPDYEQYF.

The gene calls are TRBV7-2 and TRBJ2-7; D unclear. This CDR3 comprises 16 residues. Deletions cut 1 base from V and 0 bases from J, with 13 bases between. CDR1 is SGHTA and CDR2 is FQGNSA in the germline V gene. CDR3 in DNA: TGTGCCAGCAGCTTAGAGGAGCTGTTCGGCTCCTACGAGCAGTACTTC. Translating it yields CASSLEELFGSYEQYF.

V usage is TRBV4-1 and J usage is TRBJ1-1, with TRBD1 as a possible D gene (6 bases). Trimming took 0 bases from V and 2 from J, leaving 10 bases between them. Germline V gene lookup returns CDR1 MGHRA and CDR2 YSYEKL. This CDR3 region has 15 residues. The CDR3 DNA sequence: TGCGCCAGCAGCCAAGAGGGGGCCGACAACACTGAAGCTTTCTTT. Its translation: CASSQEGADNTEAFF.